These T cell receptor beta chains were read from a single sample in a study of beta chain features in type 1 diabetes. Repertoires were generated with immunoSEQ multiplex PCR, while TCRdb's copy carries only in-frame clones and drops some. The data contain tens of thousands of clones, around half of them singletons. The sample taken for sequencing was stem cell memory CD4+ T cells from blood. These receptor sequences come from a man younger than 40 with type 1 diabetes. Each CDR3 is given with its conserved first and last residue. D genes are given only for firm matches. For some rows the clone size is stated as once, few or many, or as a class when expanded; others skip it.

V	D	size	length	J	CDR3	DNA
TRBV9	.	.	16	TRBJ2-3	CASSAADRAGTDTQYF	TGTGCCAGCAGCGCCGCGGACAGAGCCGGAACAGATACGCAGTATTTT
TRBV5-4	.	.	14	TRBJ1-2	CASSLAGAYYGYTF	TGTGCCAGCAGCTTGGCAGGGGCCTACTATGGCTACACCTTC
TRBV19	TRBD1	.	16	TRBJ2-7	CASSSIGTGSSYEQYF	TGTGCCAGTAGTTCCATCGGGACAGGGAGTTCCTACGAGCAGTACTTC
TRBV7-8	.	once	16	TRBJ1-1	CASSLEARQVDTEAFF	TGTGCCAGCAGCTTAGAAGCCCGACAGGTCGATACTGAAGCTTTCTTT
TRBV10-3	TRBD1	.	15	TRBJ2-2	CAIRTGLPTTGELFF	TGTGCCATCAGGACAGGGCTCCCAACCACCGGGGAGCTGTTTTTT
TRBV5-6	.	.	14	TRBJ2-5	CASSLVEVQETQYF	TGTGCCAGCAGCTTGGTTGAGGTCCAAGAGACCCAGTACTTC
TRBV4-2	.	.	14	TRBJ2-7	CASSRDKGAYEQYF	TGTGCCAGCAGTCGAGACAAGGGAGCCTACGAGCAGTACTTC
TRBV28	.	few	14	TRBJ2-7	CASRGLDFSYEQYF	TGTGCCAGCCGGGGTTTGGATTTCTCCTACGAGCAGTACTTC
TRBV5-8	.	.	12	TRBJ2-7	CASPGQFYEQYF	TGTGCCAGCCCCGGACAGTTCTACGAGCAGTACTTC
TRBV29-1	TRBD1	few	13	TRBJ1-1	CSVDRGLGTEAFF	TGCAGCGTAGACAGGGGGCTAGGCACTGAAGCTTTCTTT
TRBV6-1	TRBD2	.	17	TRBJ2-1	CASSVLAGESSYNEQFF	TGTGCCAGCAGTGTTCTAGCGGGGGAGTCGTCCTACAATGAGCAGTTCTTC
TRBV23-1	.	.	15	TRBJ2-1	CASSLADLSYNEQFF	TGCGCCAGCAGTCTAGCGGACTTATCTTACAATGAGCAGTTCTTC
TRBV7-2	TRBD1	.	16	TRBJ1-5	CASSLVAGGAPQPQHF	TGTGCCAGCAGCTTAGTGGCAGGGGGCGCACCTCAGCCCCAGCATTTT
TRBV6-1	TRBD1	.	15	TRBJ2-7	CASSEGSGGRDEQYF	TGTGCCAGCAGTGAAGGGTCAGGGGGTAGGGACGAGCAGTACTTC
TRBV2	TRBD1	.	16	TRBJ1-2	CASSPLSMDRVYGYTF	TGTGCCAGCAGCCCCCTATCGATGGACAGGGTTTATGGCTACACCTTC
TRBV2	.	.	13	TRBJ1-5	CASSESIRQPQHF	TGTGCCAGCAGTGAAAGCATCAGGCAGCCCCAGCATTTT
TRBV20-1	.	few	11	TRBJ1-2	CSASGTYGYTF	TGCAGTGCTAGTGGCACCTATGGCTACACCTTC
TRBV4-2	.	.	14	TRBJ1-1	CASSQEGGNTEAFF	TGTGCCAGCAGCCAAGAAGGGGGGAACACTGAAGCTTTCTTT
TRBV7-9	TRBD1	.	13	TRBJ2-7	CASNRQGIYEQYF	TGTGCCAGCAACAGACAGGGGATATACGAGCAGTACTTC
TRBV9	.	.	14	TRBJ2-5	CASSRGGTEETQYF	TGTGCCAGCAGCAGAGGGGGGACAGAAGAGACCCAGTACTTC
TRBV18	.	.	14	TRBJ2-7	CASSPQGDSYEQYF	TGTGCCAGCTCACCACAAGGGGACTCCTACGAGCAGTACTTC
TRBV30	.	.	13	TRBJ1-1	CAWSKGGNTEAFF	TGTGCCTGGAGTAAAGGGGGGAACACTGAAGCTTTCTTT
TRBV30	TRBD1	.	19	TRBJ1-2	CAWSKMGYGTGGAHYGYTF	TGTGCCTGGAGTAAGATGGGATATGGGACAGGGGGTGCTCACTATGGCTACACCTTC
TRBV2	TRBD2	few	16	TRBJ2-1	CASRVFSREASNEQFF	TGTGCCAGCAGAGTGTTCTCGCGGGAGGCGAGCAATGAGCAGTTCTTC
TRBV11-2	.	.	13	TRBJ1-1	CASSPEVNTEAFF	TGTGCCAGCAGTCCCGAGGTGAACACTGAAGCTTTCTTT
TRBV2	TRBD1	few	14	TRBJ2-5	CASSIGTAQETQYF	TGTGCCAGCAGTATCGGGACAGCCCAAGAGACCCAGTACTTC
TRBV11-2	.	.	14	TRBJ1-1	CASSLVGVDTEAFF	TGTGCCAGCAGCTTAGTAGGGGTCGACACTGAAGCTTTCTTT
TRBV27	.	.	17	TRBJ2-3	CASSPKPGARVADTQYF	TGTGCCAGCAGCCCCAAACCCGGAGCCAGGGTTGCAGATACGCAGTATTTT
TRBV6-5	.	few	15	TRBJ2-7	CASSYSWLAGYEQYF	TGTGCCAGCAGTTACTCATGGCTAGCTGGCTACGAGCAGTACTTC
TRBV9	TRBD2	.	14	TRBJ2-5	CASSVSGSGETQYF	TGTGCCAGCAGCGTAAGCGGGAGCGGGGAGACCCAGTACTTC
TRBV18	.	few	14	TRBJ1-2	CASSPQDSDYGYTF	TGTGCCAGCTCACCCCAGGACAGCGACTATGGCTACACCTTC
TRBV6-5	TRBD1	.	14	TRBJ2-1	CASSGQGQSDEQFF	TGTGCCAGCAGCGGACAGGGCCAATCGGATGAGCAGTTCTTC
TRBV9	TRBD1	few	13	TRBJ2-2	CASSRQGTGELFF	TGTGCCAGCAGCAGACAGGGCACCGGGGAGCTGTTTTTT
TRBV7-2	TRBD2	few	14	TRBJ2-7	CASSPGLAEREQYF	TGTGCCAGCAGCCCGGGACTAGCGGAGCGCGAGCAGTACTTC
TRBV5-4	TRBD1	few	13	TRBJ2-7	CASRPGQGAEQYF	TGTGCCAGCAGGCCGGGACAGGGGGCCGAGCAGTACTTC
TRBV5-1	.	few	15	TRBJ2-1	CASSSDSHPYNEQFF	TGCGCCAGCAGCTCCGACTCCCACCCATACAATGAGCAGTTCTTC
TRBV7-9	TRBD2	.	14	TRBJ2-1	CASSLDGGRNEQFF	TGTGCCAGCAGCTTAGACGGGGGGAGGAATGAGCAGTTCTTC
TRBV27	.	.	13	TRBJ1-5	CASRQGSNQPQHF	TGTGCCAGCAGACAGGGTAGCAATCAGCCCCAGCATTTT
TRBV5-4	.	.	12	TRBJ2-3	CASSLDVATQYF	TGTGCCAGCAGCTTGGACGTGGCTACGCAGTATTTT
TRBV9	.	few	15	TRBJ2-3	CASSANSGSTDTQYF	TGTGCCAGCAGCGCAAATAGCGGAAGCACAGATACGCAGTATTTT